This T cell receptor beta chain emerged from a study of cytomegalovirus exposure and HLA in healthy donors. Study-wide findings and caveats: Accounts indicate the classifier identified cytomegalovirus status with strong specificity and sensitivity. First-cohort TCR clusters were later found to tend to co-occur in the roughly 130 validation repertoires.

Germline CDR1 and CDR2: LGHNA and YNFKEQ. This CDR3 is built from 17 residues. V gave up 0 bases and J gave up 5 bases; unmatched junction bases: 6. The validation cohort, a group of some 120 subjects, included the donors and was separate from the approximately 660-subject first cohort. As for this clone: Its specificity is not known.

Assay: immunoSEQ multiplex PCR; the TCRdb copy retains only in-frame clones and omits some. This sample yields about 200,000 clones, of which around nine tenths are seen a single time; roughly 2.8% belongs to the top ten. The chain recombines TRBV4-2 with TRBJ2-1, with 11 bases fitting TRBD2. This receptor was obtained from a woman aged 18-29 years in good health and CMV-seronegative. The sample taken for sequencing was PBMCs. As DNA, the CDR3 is TGTGCCAGCAGCCAAGATCCCAAACTAGCGGGAGACAATGAGCAGTTCTTC. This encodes CASSQDPKLAGDNEQFF.